These 28 T cell receptor beta chains share one sample of origin, sequenced in a study of T cell responses to AZD1222 COVID-19 vaccine. The method was immunoSEQ multiplex PCR; TCRdb's version includes in-frame clones alone and lacks a portion of them. The table shows 84,000 or so clones, with 90% to 95% occurring only once. This specimen was peripheral blood, taken on day 0 of MenACWY control vaccination. Receptor source: an adult in good health.

The chain links TRBV27 to TRBJ2-2; D may be TRBD2 (6 bases). This CDR3 region has 14 residues. The V gene's germline CDR1 is MNHEY and CDR2 SMNVEV (reference sequence). V lost 10 bases, J lost 2 bases, and 14 bases lay in between. The DNA for the CDR3 is TGTGCCACCTCCGGAGGGGCTAACACCGGGGAGCTGTTTTTT. Its translation: CATSGGANTGELFF.

This chain joins TRBV13 and TRBJ1-3, with D possibly matching TRBD1 (6 bases). CDR1 PRHDT and CDR2 FYEKMQ come from the germline V gene (reference sequence). V lost 5 bases and J 4 bases, leaving 6 bases between the germline ends. This CDR3 comprises 12 residues. Here the CDR3 DNA reads TGTGCCAGCAGCGGACAGGGAAACACCATATATTTT. It encodes CASSGQGNTIYF.

The chain combines TRBV2 with TRBJ1-1; no clear D gene. V dropped 7 bases and J dropped 0 bases, with 12 bases sitting between them. This CDR3 has 14 residues. Germline CDR1 is SNHLY and CDR2 is FYNNEI. CDR3 protein: CASTPDQVNTEAFF. CDR3 bases: TGTGCCAGCACTCCGGACCAAGTGAACACTGAAGCTTTCTTT.

This chain connects TRBV7-8 to TRBJ2-3; 12 bases line up with TRBD2. The CDR3 has 18 amino acids. The J segment lost 7 bases and the V segment lost 1 base, leaving 12 bases of the junction unmatched. CDR1 SGHVS and CDR2 FQNEAQ come from the germline V gene. Written as DNA, the CDR3 is TGTGCCAGCAGCTTAGTAGTGGCTAGCGGGAGGGCCTCACATACGCAGTATTTT. Translation: CASSLVVASGRASHTQYF.

The chain uses TRBV28 and TRBJ2-3; D unclear. V gave up 3 bases and J gave up 4 bases, with 11 bases separating them. Germline assignment: CDR1 MDHEN and CDR2 SYDVKM. CDR3 length: 14 amino acids. The CDR3 sequence: CASSFSPAADTQYF. The CDR3 nucleotides read TGTGCCAGCAGTTTCAGTCCAGCTGCAGATACGCAGTATTTT.

CDR3 DNA sequence: TGTGCCAGCAGCAAGTTTATAACAGTGGGTCGTCTATGGAATTCACCCCTCCACTTT. Protein product: CASSKFITVGRLWNSPLHF. The J gene is TRBJ1-6, the V gene TRBV21-1; the D call in the table, TRBD1, was not verified against the DNA. TRBV21-1 is listed as a pseudogene. This CDR3 contains 19 residues.

V and J are TRBV5-4 and TRBJ1-6; a weak D match, TRBD1 (5 bases). V was shortened by 0 bases and J by 5 bases, with 9 bases between the two germline ends. The CDR3 length is 15 residues. Germline V gene sequence: CDR1 SGHNT, CDR2 YYREEE (reference sequence). The CDR3 loop is CASSLVDSDNSPLHF. CDR3 DNA sequence: TGTGCCAGCAGCTTGGTTGACAGTGATAATTCACCCCTCCACTTT.

The rearrangement uses TRBV11-2 and TRBJ1-6; 7 nucleotides match TRBD1. This CDR3 region has 15 residues. V lost 5 bases to trimming and J lost 5 bases; unmatched junction nucleotides: 6. Per germline, CDR1 SGHAT and CDR2 FQNNGV. This chain's CDR3 is CASSTLQGNNSPLHF. CDR3 coding DNA: TGTGCCAGCAGCACGCTACAGGGGAATAATTCACCCCTCCACTTT.

The chain uses TRBV12-3 or TRBV12-4 and TRBJ1-4, with TRBD1 as a possible D gene (5 bases). Trimming removed 2 bases at V and 5 bases at J, with 6 bases between. The CDR3 runs 13 residues. This chain's CDR3 is CASSLRGNEKLFF. The CDR3 DNA is TGTGCCAGCAGTTTAAGGGGAAATGAAAAACTGTTTTTT.

J is TRBJ1-4 and V is TRBV18; 9 bases fit TRBD1. This CDR3 region has 15 residues. CDR1 KGHSH and CDR2 LQKENI come from the germline V gene. V was pared by 6 bases and J by 6 bases, with 8 bases of the junction left unmatched. CDR3 loop: CASSPRTGEDEKLFF. CDR3 DNA sequence: TGTGCCAGCTCTCCTCGGACAGGGGAGGATGAAAAACTGTTTTTT.

V is TRBV28 and J is TRBJ1-5; 7 bases agree with TRBD1. V lost 5 bases to trimming and J lost 2 bases; unmatched junction nucleotides: 6. The CDR3 is 15 amino acids. Germline-derived CDR1 and CDR2 are MDHEN and SYDVKM. The CDR3 spells CASSQQGYGNQPQHF. The DNA of the CDR3 is TGTGCCAGCAGTCAACAGGGGTACGGCAATCAGCCCCAGCATTTT.

The chain employs TRBV7-9 and TRBJ2-2, with D perhaps assigned TRBD1 or TRBD2 (7 bases each). CDR1 is SEHNR and CDR2 is FQNEAQ in the germline V gene (reference sequence). V dropped 4 bases and J dropped 0 bases, with 12 bases sitting between them. The CDR3 totals 16 residues. The DNA for the CDR3 is TGTGCCAGCAGCTCAAGCGGGACAGCGAACACCGGGGAGCTGTTTTTT. Residues: CASSSSGTANTGELFF.

The chain combines TRBV4-3 with TRBJ2-7; D unresolved. CDR3 length: 15 residues. Looked up from germline, CDR1 is LGHNA and CDR2 is YSLEER. V was pared by 0 bases and J by 7 bases, with 16 bases between. CDR3 DNA sequence: TGCGCCAGCAGCCAAGATCGCAGGCCTGAAGGGGAGCAGTACTTC. This encodes CASSQDRRPEGEQYF.

The chain couples TRBV5-8 to TRBJ2-1, with 7 bases aligning to TRBD1. CDR3 size: 15 residues. The V and J ends lost 4 bases and 4 bases, in that order; junction bases with no gene match: 8. From germline, CDR1 is SGHTS and CDR2 YDEGEE. The CDR3 sequence is CASSTGEPYYNEQFF. CDR3 sequence (DNA): TGTGCCAGCAGCACAGGGGAACCCTATTACAATGAGCAGTTCTTC.

This chain links TRBV28 with TRBJ2-7; tentatively, D is TRBD2 (5 bases). This CDR3 is 15 amino acids long. Trimming cost V 6 bases and J 0 bases, with 15 bases left between them. Per the germline V gene, CDR1 is MDHEN and CDR2 is SYDVKM. CDR3 in DNA: TGTGCCAGCAGGCCGGGTAGCGTTGACTCCTACGAGCAGTACTTC. This gives the protein CASRPGSVDSYEQYF.

The chain is built from TRBV2 and TRBJ2-1; no definite D call. Between the trimmed V and J ends, which lost 2 bases and 4 bases, there was a span of 0 bases. CDR1 and CDR2 (germline): SNHLY, FYNNEI. CDR3 size: 11 residues. The CDR3 region is CASSEYNEQFF. The DNA for the CDR3 is TGTGCCAGCAGTGAATACAATGAGCAGTTCTTC. Based on the CDR3 plus reference TRBV2 and TRBJ2-1, the full variable domain is EPEVTQTPSHQVTQMGQEVILRCVPISNHLYFYWYRQILGQKVEFLVSFYNNEISEKSEIFDDQFSVERPDGSNFTLKIRSTKLEDSAMYFCASSEYNEQFFGPGTRLTVL.

J is TRBJ2-7 and V is TRBV5-1; 9 bases match TRBD1. The CDR3 length is 15 residues. V shed 2 bases, J shed 5 bases, and the junction held 8 bases outside the gene matches. Germline lookup yields CDR1 SGHRS and CDR2 YFSETQ. CDR3 loop: CASSFGQGMANEQYF. CDR3 bases: TGCGCCAGCAGCTTCGGACAGGGGATGGCGAACGAGCAGTACTTC. The entire variable domain, with the rest obtained from reference TRBV5-1 and TRBJ2-7, is as follows: KAGVTQTPRYLIKTRGQQVTLSCSPISGHRSVSWYQQTPGQGLQFLFEYFSETQRNKGNFPGRFSGRQFSNSRSEMNVSTLELGDSALYLCASSFGQGMANEQYFGPGTRLTVT.

This clone has only one observation. The chain carries TRBV18 and TRBJ1-2; tentatively, D is TRBD1 (6 bases). The CDR3 extends over 15 amino acids. The V end was cut by 3 bases, the J end by 9 bases, with 20 bases between. Germline V gene data show CDR1 as KGHSH and CDR2 as LQKENI. Here the CDR3 DNA reads TGTGCCAGCTCACCCCCTGGACAGCTGACTAACAGCTACACCTTC. This gives the protein CASSPPGQLTNSYTF.

This chain joins TRBV10-2 and TRBJ1-4; D gene uncertain. The CDR3 runs to 13 residues. Germline V gene lookup returns CDR1 WSHSY and CDR2 SAAADI. V lost 8 bases and J 3 bases, leaving 10 bases between the germline ends. Here the CDR3 DNA reads TGCGCCAGCGCGGGCGGAGCTAATGAAAAACTGTTTTTT. Translation: CASAGGANEKLFF.

The chain joins TRBV7-8 to TRBJ1-2, with D perhaps TRBD1 (6 bases). With 5 bases removed from V and 0 bases from J, the gap between germline ends came to 16 bases. Germline V gene sequence: CDR1 SGHVS, CDR2 FQNEAQ. The CDR3 sequence is 16 residues long. The CDR3 reads CASSRDRTHSNYGYTF. For the CDR3, the DNA is TGTGCCAGCAGCCGAGACAGGACCCATTCTAACTATGGCTACACCTTC.

V gene TRBV7-9 combines with J gene TRBJ2-3; TRBD1 matches 8 bases. J gave up 4 bases and V 5 bases, and 5 bases lay outside the gene matches. Looked up from germline, CDR1 is SEHNR and CDR2 is FQNEAQ (reference sequence). This CDR3 region has 14 residues. The CDR3, as DNA: TGTGCCAGCAGCCCGGAACAGGGGGCAGATACGCAGTATTTT. This translates into CASSPEQGADTQYF. The complete variable domain, with remaining parts taken from reference TRBV7-9 and TRBJ2-3, reads DTGVSQNPRHKITKRGQNVTFRCDPISEHNRLYWYRQTLGQGPEFLTYFQNEAQLEKSRLLSDRFSAERPKGSFSTLEIQRTEQGDSAMYLCASSPEQGADTQYFGPGTRLTVL.

The chain is built from TRBV7-9 and TRBJ1-1, with D perhaps TRBD1 (6 bases). Germline V CDR1 and CDR2: SEHNR, FQNEAQ (reference sequence). The CDR3 spans 15 residues. The germline V and J ends were trimmed by 5 bases and 4 bases, with 17 bases remaining between them. CDR3 nucleotide sequence: TGTGCCAGCAGCCCCCTTCAGGGGTCGAGCACTGAAGCTTTCTTT. This gives the protein CASSPLQGSSTEAFF.

This chain uses TRBV5-8 with TRBJ1-5; D gene uncertain. V lost 0 bases to trimming and J lost 0 bases, with 7 bases between them. From germline, CDR1 is SGHTS and CDR2 YDEGEE. There are 15 residues in the CDR3. CDR3 residues: CASSLGQVSNQPQHF. For the CDR3, the DNA is TGTGCCAGCAGCTTGGGGCAGGTTAGCAATCAGCCCCAGCATTTT.

Concerning this clone itself: This sample also contains other DNA sequences that code for the same CDR3. The chain links TRBV5-6 to TRBJ1-1; D unresolved. The CDR3 consists of 14 residues. With 0 bases removed from V and 1 base from J, the gap between germline ends came to 7 bases. In germline, CDR1 is SGHDT, CDR2 YYEEEE. The CDR3 coding sequence is TGTGCCAGCAGCTTGGGGCGGACGAACACTGAAGCTTTCTTT. This sequence encodes CASSLGRTNTEAFF.

The chain links TRBV6-4 to TRBJ2-3; D not certain. Trimming removed 5 bases from V and 0 bases from J, with 12 bases in between. This CDR3 has 15 residues. Germline V gene data show CDR1 as MRHNA and CDR2 as SNTAGT. DNA for the CDR3: TGTGCCAGCAGTTCCTCGTGGGGTAGCACAGATACGCAGTATTTT. Amino acids: CASSSSWGSTDTQYF.

The table lists this clone with a count of one. J is TRBJ1-2 and V is TRBV19, with a weak D call TRBD1 (5 bases). The CDR3 spans 14 residues. Germline CDR1 reads LNHDA; CDR2 reads SQIVND (reference sequence). Trimming removed 7 bases from V and 1 base from J, with 13 bases in between. CDR3 protein: CASTRDENNYGYTF. As DNA, the CDR3 is TGTGCCAGTACCCGGGACGAAAATAACTATGGCTACACCTTC.

The chain joins TRBV28 to TRBJ1-4, with D perhaps matching TRBD1 (6 bases). There are 14 residues in the CDR3. Germline V gene lookup returns CDR1 MDHEN and CDR2 SYDVKM. V was trimmed by 5 bases and J by 7 bases, leaving 14 bases between them. The CDR3 DNA reads as TGTGCCAGCAGTGCAGGGGCTAGTGCTGAAAAACTGTTTTTT. Protein product: CASSAGASAEKLFF. Together with reference TRBV28 and TRBJ1-4, the CDR3 gives the full variable domain: DVKVTQSSRYLVKRTGEKVFLECVQDMDHENMFWYRQDPGLGLRLIYFSYDVKMKEKGDIPEGYSVSREKKERFSLILESASTNQTSMYLCASSAGASAEKLFFGSGTQLSVL.

The gene calls are TRBV7-2 and TRBJ1-4, with 9 positions matching TRBD1. The V segment lost 1 base and the J segment 7 bases; nucleotides outside the gene matches: 13. The length of the CDR3 is 18 residues. Germline V gene lookup returns CDR1 SGHTA and CDR2 FQGNSA. CDR3: CASSLDPRDRAGSEKLFF. The CDR3 bases are TGTGCCAGCAGCTTAGACCCCCGGGACAGGGCAGGTAGTGAAAAACTGTTTTTT.